The present T cell receptor (beta chain) was sequenced within a study of T-cell reconstitution after alpha-beta-depleted transplantation in children. Study-wide results and limits: T-cell numbers and diversity one year post-transplant derived largely from freshly generated T cells.

TCRbeta library preparation incorporated unique molecular identifiers. Via MiXCR, TCRdb re-called the PCR reads, giving one row per CDR3 protein. The sample holds fewer than 700,000 distinct CDR3 sequences, 10% to 15% seen once. The CDR3 length is 15 residues. V was trimmed by 3 bases and J by 6 bases, leaving 15 bases between them. CDR1 is MNHEY, CDR2 SMNVEV, per germline (reference sequence). Of note for this clonotype: Its antigen is unknown.

The sequenced sample was PBMCs, mostly from graft donor cells, obtained 360 days after TCRalphabeta/CD19-depleted stem cell transplant. V usage is TRBV27 and J usage is TRBJ2-1, with a weak D call TRBD2 (6 bases). This clonotype was sampled from a male patient between 10 and 17 years old who had a stem cell transplant for acute myeloid leukemia, so the T cells may come from the graft donor. CDR3 region: CASSLMTSRANEQFF. The CDR3 DNA reads as TGTGCCAGCAGTTTGATGACTAGTAGGGCCAATGAGCAGTTCTTC.